The 28 T cell receptor beta chains listed next were all sequenced from one sample in a study of OX40 agonist ivuxolimab in advanced cancers. The assay was immunoSEQ multiplex PCR, and TCRdb's table has in-frame clones only and misses some. Altogether about 36,000 clones are present, around 77% being singletons, with the ten largest covering under 25%. This sample comprised CD4+ or CD8+ T cells sorted from blood, obtained in a trial of the OX40 agonist ivuxolimab. Source of these receptors: an adult with an advanced solid tumor such as melanoma, head and neck, liver or kidney cancer.

The rearrangement uses TRBV28 and TRBJ2-1; 8 positions match TRBD2. The V and J ends lost 6 bases and 4 bases, in that order; junction bases with no gene match: 8. Germline CDR1 and CDR2: MDHEN and SYDVKM. This CDR3 has 15 amino acids. CDR3 DNA sequence: TGTGCCAGCAGACGACGGGGGGGCGGATACAATGAGCAGTTCTTC. Translated, it gives CASRRRGGGYNEQFF.

The chain recombines TRBV9 with TRBJ2-5; TRBD1 matches 10 bases. V shed 4 bases, J shed 4 bases, and the junction held 4 bases outside the gene matches. Germline loops: CDR1 SGDLS, CDR2 YYNGEE. The length of the CDR3 is 14 residues. The CDR3 region is CASSRQGAGETQYF. The DNA for the CDR3 is TGTGCCAGCAGCAGACAGGGGGCTGGAGAGACCCAGTACTTC. Drawing the rest from reference TRBV9 and TRBJ2-5, the complete variable domain is DSGVTQTPKHLITATGQRVTLRCSPRSGDLSVYWYQQSLDQGLQFLIQYYNGEERAKGNILERFSAQQFPDLHSELNLSSLELGDSALYFCASSRQGAGETQYFGPGTRLLVL.

The chain has TRBV6-5 and TRBJ1-6; 8 nucleotides match TRBD1. Germline values: CDR1 MNHEY, CDR2 SVGAGI. J lost 5 bases, V lost 2 bases, and 2 bases had no gene match. CDR3 length equals 15 residues. CDR3: CASSYPTGDNSPLHF. CDR3 nucleotides: TGTGCCAGCAGTTACCCGACAGGGGATAATTCACCCCTCCACTTT.

This sequence joins TRBV6-5 and TRBJ1-2; no firm D call. CDR1 is MNHEY, CDR2 SVGAGI, per germline. V lost 2 bases to trimming and J lost 1 base, with 8 bases between them. This CDR3 spans 14 amino acids. DNA for the CDR3: TGTGCCAGCAGTTACGCCAGGCTTAACTATGGCTACACCTTC. Its translation: CASSYARLNYGYTF.

This sequence joins TRBV30 and TRBJ1-1; the D gene is possibly TRBD1 (5 bases). Trimming took 0 bases from V and 4 from J, leaving 15 bases between them. This CDR3 comprises 15 residues. Germline CDR1 reads GTSNPN; CDR2 reads SVGIG (reference sequence). The CDR3 protein is CAWSVYVGVATEAFF. The CDR3 nucleotides are TGTGCCTGGAGTGTATATGTAGGGGTAGCCACTGAAGCTTTCTTT.

The chain carries TRBV7-8 and TRBJ2-1; 11 bases agree with TRBD2. Losses at the gene ends were 5 bases for V and 7 bases for J; bases not matched to a gene: 4. Germline V gives CDR1 SGHVS, CDR2 FQNEAQ. CDR3 length equals 14 residues. The CDR3, as DNA: TGTGCCAGCAGCACTAGCGGGAGTTGGAATGAGCAGTTCTTC. It specifies CASSTSGSWNEQFF.

By share of the sample, this clone is medium-sized. The chain uses TRBV9 and TRBJ2-7, with D unresolved. In germline, CDR1 is SGDLS, CDR2 YYNGEE. The length of the CDR3 is 13 residues. V shed 4 bases and J shed 0 bases, with 8 bases lying between them. The CDR3 loop is CASSRGDSYEQYF. The DNA for the CDR3 is TGTGCCAGCAGCCGAGGAGACTCCTACGAGCAGTACTTC.

The gene calls are TRBV28 and TRBJ1-1; possible D gene TRBD1, 6 bases. Trimming stripped 5 bases from V and 2 bases from J, with 12 bases between. This CDR3 comprises 14 residues. Germline CDR1 is MDHEN and CDR2 is SYDVKM. DNA of the CDR3: TGTGCCAGCAGTAAGACAGGATATAACACTGAAGCTTTCTTT. This sequence encodes CASSKTGYNTEAFF.

The CDR3 spells CASSEEGDSLEETQYF. The CDR3 DNA follows: TGTGCCAGCAGTGAAGAGGGGGACAGCCTCGAGGAGACCCAGTACTTC. This chain joins TRBV2 and TRBJ2-5; 7 bases are shared with TRBD1. With 1 base clipped from V and 5 bases from J, the junction kept 10 bases outside the gene matches. The V gene's germline CDR1 is SNHLY and CDR2 FYNNEI. The CDR3 consists of 16 residues.

The V and J genes are TRBV28 and TRBJ1-1; D unresolved. V dropped 2 bases and J dropped 7 bases, with 14 bases sitting between them. The length of the CDR3 is 14 residues. Germline CDR1 and CDR2: MDHEN and SYDVKM. The CDR3 DNA reads as TGTGCCAGCAGTTTACAGAGTCCTTCCCTTGAAGCTTTCTTT. As protein: CASSLQSPSLEAFF.

V gene TRBV27 combines with J gene TRBJ2-7; weak D call: TRBD1 (6 bases). The CDR3 runs 12 residues. Germline lookup yields CDR1 MNHEY and CDR2 SMNVEV (reference sequence). V was pared by 8 bases and J by 2 bases, with 10 bases between. CDR3 in amino acids: CASGDNAYEQYF. The CDR3 bases are TGTGCCAGCGGGGACAACGCCTACGAGCAGTACTTC.

This chain links TRBV11-1 with TRBJ2-5; tentative D call: TRBD1 (8 bases). Germline assignment: CDR1 SGHAT and CDR2 FQDESV (reference sequence). The germline V and J ends were trimmed by 3 bases and 11 bases, with 16 bases remaining between them. The CDR3 sequence is 13 residues long. The CDR3 region is CASSLQGAGEQYF. In DNA, the CDR3 is TGTGCCAGCAGCTTGCAGGGGGCGGGGGAGCAGTACTTC.

The chain links TRBV5-5 to TRBJ1-2; D ambiguous. Germline V gene lookup returns CDR1 SGHKS and CDR2 YYEKEE (reference sequence). This CDR3 is built from 13 residues. V lost 4 bases, J lost 3 bases, and 10 bases lay in between. In DNA form, the CDR3 reads TGTGCCAGCAGCAACCGGGTCTACTATGGCTACACCTTC. This translates into CASSNRVYYGYTF.

The chain recombines TRBV19 with TRBJ1-5; D possibly corresponds to TRBD1 (6 bases). The V end lost 7 bases, the J end lost 2 bases, and 12 bases lay between the germline ends. This CDR3 is built from 14 residues. CDR1 and CDR2 (germline): LNHDA, SQIVND (reference sequence). CDR3 sequence (DNA): TGTGCCAGTACGTGGGCAGGGGGCAATCAGCCCCAGCATTTT. Its protein product is CASTWAGGNQPQHF.

V usage is TRBV29-1 and J usage is TRBJ2-3; no reliable D call. The CDR3 loop spans 13 amino acids. The ends were cut back, 0 bases at V and 3 bases at J, with 7 bases in the middle. CDR1 and CDR2 (germline): SQVTM, ANQGSEA. The CDR3 DNA reads as TGCAGCGTTGAAGAGGGCCTTACAGATACGCAGTATTTT. Its translation is CSVEEGLTDTQYF.

This clone came up once. The chain is built from TRBV6-1 and TRBJ2-7; 8 bases align to TRBD2. This CDR3 is 13 amino acids long. Looked up from germline, CDR1 is MNHNS and CDR2 is SASEGT. Trimming took 10 bases from V and 6 from J; bases not matched to a gene: 11. The CDR3 region is CAIGTSDLREQYF. For the CDR3, the DNA is TGTGCCATCGGGACTAGTGATTTACGCGAGCAGTACTTC.

V gene TRBV5-5 combines with J gene TRBJ1-2; D remains ambiguous. Germline lookup yields CDR1 SGHKS and CDR2 YYEKEE (reference sequence). The CDR3 consists of 13 residues. V was clipped by 0 bases and J by 5 bases, with 8 bases between them. Here the CDR3 DNA reads TGTGCCAGCAGCTTGGGGCAGCTGTATGGCTACACCTTC. Translated: CASSLGQLYGYTF.

This chain connects TRBV7-6 to TRBJ2-1, with D perhaps matching TRBD2 (5 bases). V was cut by 5 bases and J by 9 bases, with 17 bases left in between. The germline gives CDR1 SGHVS, CDR2 FNYEAQ. There are 14 residues in the CDR3. The CDR3 sequence: CASSRGGGWGEQFF. CDR3 nucleotides: TGTGCCAGCAGCCGTGGAGGTGGTTGGGGTGAGCAGTTCTTC.

The chain joins TRBV28 to TRBJ2-7; 11 positions match TRBD2. Per germline, CDR1 MDHEN and CDR2 SYDVKM. The CDR3 totals 15 residues. V trimming: 5 bases; J trimming: 1 base; junction bases outside the gene matches: 4. In nucleotides, the CDR3 is TGTGCCAGCAGTAGGACTAGCGGGCTTTCCTACGAGCAGTACTTC. This gives the protein CASSRTSGLSYEQYF.

The chain combines TRBV7-9 with TRBJ2-7; D uncertain. V shed 5 bases and J shed 6 bases, with 11 bases lying between them. Germline V gene lookup returns CDR1 SEHNR and CDR2 FQNEAQ (reference sequence). This CDR3 is 12 amino acids long. CDR3 amino acids: CASSPTSLEQYF. The CDR3, as DNA: TGTGCCAGCAGCCCCACATCCCTCGAGCAGTACTTC.

This clone has a single count. V is TRBV6-5 and J is TRBJ1-1; 9 bases agree with TRBD1. After removal of 4 bases from V and 0 bases from J, the junction contained 3 bases not matched to a gene. Germline loops: CDR1 MNHEY, CDR2 SVGAGI. The CDR3 length is 15 residues. The CDR3 sequence: CASSSGTGMNTEAFF. The CDR3 region has the DNA TGTGCCAGCAGTTCCGGGACAGGGATGAACACTGAAGCTTTCTTT.

This clone was counted a few times. The chain links TRBV19 to TRBJ2-2, with D possibly being TRBD2 (6 bases). This CDR3 region has 13 residues. V lost 3 bases and J 7 bases, leaving 9 bases between the germline ends. CDR1 is LNHDA and CDR2 is SQIVND in the germline V gene (reference sequence). The CDR3 spells CASSMGGHGELFF. The CDR3, as DNA: TGTGCCAGTAGTATGGGAGGCCACGGGGAGCTGTTTTTT.

J is TRBJ2-7 and V is TRBV2; D might be TRBD1 or TRBD2, each matching 6 bases. CDR3 length: 15 residues. Germline V gene sequence: CDR1 SNHLY, CDR2 FYNNEI. Trimming pared 6 bases from V and 3 bases from J, leaving 18 bases between. The CDR3 DNA follows: TGTGCCAGCAGGGGACTCGAGGGGGTGGACTACGAGCAGTACTTC. Amino acid sequence: CASRGLEGVDYEQYF.

This chain links TRBV27 with TRBJ2-1; the D is unclear. The CDR3 is 15 amino acids. The germline V and J ends were trimmed by 3 bases and 5 bases, with 14 bases remaining between them. Germline CDR1 reads MNHEY; CDR2 reads SMNVEV (reference sequence). As DNA, the CDR3 is TGTGCCAGCAGTTTCGGGTCCACGTCCCACAATGAGCAGTTCTTC. As protein: CASSFGSTSHNEQFF.

The chain has TRBV2 and TRBJ1-4; D is unresolved. The V gene lost 4 bases and the J gene lost 0 bases, with 6 bases spanning the gap. CDR1 is SNHLY, CDR2 FYNNEI, per germline. The CDR3 length is 14 residues. The CDR3 coding sequence is TGTGCCAGCAGTGGTAGTGCAACTAATGAAAAACTGTTTTTT. It yields the protein CASSGSATNEKLFF.

The V gene is TRBV4-1, the J gene TRBJ1-4; D not certain. The CDR3 has 12 amino acids. The germline CDR1 and CDR2 sequences are MGHRA and YSYEKL. The V and J ends lost 1 base and 7 bases respectively, with 4 bases between them. CDR3 in amino acids: CASSQVGEKLFF. In nucleotides, the CDR3 is TGCGCCAGCAGCCAAGTCGGTGAAAAACTGTTTTTT.

The rearrangement uses TRBV11-1 and TRBJ1-1; D ambiguous. V lost 5 bases to trimming and J lost 1 base, with 5 bases between them. Germline lookup yields CDR1 SGHAT and CDR2 FQDESV (reference sequence). The CDR3 consists of 12 residues. CDR3 coding DNA: TGTGCCAGCAGCGCAGGGAACACTGAAGCTTTCTTT. Translating it yields CASSAGNTEAFF.

In DNA, the CDR3 is TGTGCCAGCAGTTACTCAAGGACGCGCGATGGCTACACCTTC. It yields the protein CASSYSRTRDGYTF. The gene calls are TRBV6-6 and TRBJ1-2; D ambiguous. This CDR3 contains 14 residues. Germline loops: CDR1 MNHNY, CDR2 SVGAGI (reference sequence). Trimming took 0 bases from V and 6 from J, leaving 11 bases between them.